The subject of this entry is one TCR beta chain. This clonotype was recorded many times. Its antigen is currently not known. Within one base of it there is no much larger clone, and no base qualities were kept. Library generation was performed with RT-PCR. The instrument was an Illumina HiSeq 2500. TCRdb took the public reads, trimmed them with fastp at Q25, ran MiXCR for clone calling and kept in-frame beta chains. Entries are consolidated by CDR3 protein sequence, retaining the most common genes and DNA. The sample yields about 800,000 distinct CDR3 sequences; 21% were counted once. More than 8.5% of the sample is held by the ten biggest clonotypes. The source of the sample is a study of response to subunit inactivated influenza vaccine (dated by TCRdb to the late 2010s). Regarding the study in general: Deep quantitative profiling of the T cell receptor repertoire was used in the study to follow responses to a trivalent subunit inactivated influenza vaccine.

What the authors observed across the whole study: It was suggested by the authors that each seasonal influenza vaccination may recruit only a limited number of new T cells.

Spanning cysteine to phenylalanine, the CDR3 consists of 13 amino acids. Only the CDR3 part of the read is kept: 39 bases, read in frame from the first base. The germline V gene sets CDR1 to SGDLS and CDR2 to YYNGEE. Ends trimmed: V by 4 bases, J by 1 base; bases unmatched to a gene: 1. This specimen was PBMCs from blood, taken roughly 5 days after vaccination. The chain links TRBV9 with TRBJ1-1; the junction holds 7 bases that match TRBD1. The receptor's source is a man in his forties or fifties who received an inactivated influenza vaccine. Donor details come from another sample of the same person, matched by shared clones. CDR3 sequence: CASSRTGNTEAFF. At the DNA level, the sequence is TGTGCCAGCAGCCGGACAGGGAACACTGAAGCTTTCTTT.